The 9 T cell receptor beta chains presented below share a single source sample, sequenced in a study of T-cell memory formation after mild COVID-19 (dated by TCRdb to the early 2020s). Libraries were constructed by 5' RACE. Instrument on record: Illumina NovaSeq 6000. TCRdb applied fastp at Q25 and MiXCR to the public reads, then kept only in-frame beta chains. Each entry is one CDR3 protein sequence, shown with its most common DNA and genes. The sample records about 600,000 distinct CDR3 sequences, approximately 21% of which are singletons. The ten largest clones take up 8.4% of the sample. The sequencing sample was made of PBMCs or a T cell subset sorted from them (not recorded which). These receptors all stem from an adult woman who had mild COVID-19 (a few samples of this study predate the infection). The sample titles of this study are shuffled in the database, so cell type and time point are left out; the donor was told from shared clones.

This clonotype showed up just once. The chain uses TRBV6-6 and TRBJ2-2; D perhaps matches TRBD1 (5 bases). This CDR3 has 14 amino acids. Germline V gene lookup returns CDR1 MNHNY and CDR2 SVGAGI (reference sequence). V lost 10 bases, J lost 1 base, and 13 bases lay in between. The chain's CDR3 is CAITNTGNTGELFF. CDR3 nucleotide sequence: TGTGCCATAACTAATACAGGGAACACCGGGGAGCTGTTTTTT.

As DNA, the CDR3 is TGCAGTGTCGGGCCAGCGGGAGGGCCTAGGGAGCAGTTCTTC. It encodes CSVGPAGGPREQFF. The rearrangement links TRBV20-1 to TRBJ2-1; TRBD2 matches at 10 bases. The junction had 13 bases not matched to a gene; V was cut back by 7 bases and J by 10 bases. Per the germline V gene, CDR1 is DFQATT and CDR2 is SNEGSKA (reference sequence). The CDR3 is 14 amino acids.

In its sample, this clonotype was seen a few times. The rearrangement joins TRBV5-6 to TRBJ2-3; 11 positions match TRBD2. V was pared by 2 bases and J by 3 bases, with 2 bases of the junction left unmatched. The germline CDR1 and CDR2 sequences are SGHDT and YYEEEE. The CDR3 spans 15 residues. CDR3 bases: TGTGCCAGCAGCTTTTGGACTAGCGGGACAGATACGCAGTATTTT. As protein: CASSFWTSGTDTQYF. The complete variable domain, with remaining parts taken from reference TRBV5-6 and TRBJ2-3, reads DAGVTQSPTHLIKTRGQQVTLRCSPKSGHDTVSWYQQALGQGPQFIFQYYEEEERQRGNFPDRFSGHQFPNYSSELNVNALLLGDSALYLCASSFWTSGTDTQYFGPGTRLTVL.

V and J are TRBV5-6 and TRBJ2-2, with 7 bases lining up with TRBD2. The germline V gene encodes CDR1 SGHDT and CDR2 YYEEEE. The CDR3 has 17 residues. The V gene end was trimmed by 4 bases and the J gene end by 6 bases; junction bases not matched to a gene: 15. The CDR3, as DNA: TGTGCCAGCAGCCTGGTGGGCGGCTACCGGGGGGCCGGGGAGCTGTTTTTT. Its protein is CASSLVGGYRGAGELFF.

This clonotype appeared a few times. The rearrangement uses TRBV6-2 or TRBV6-3 and TRBJ2-3; D could derive from TRBD1 or TRBD2 (5 bases each). The CDR3 covers 15 residues. Trimming stripped 5 bases from V and 4 bases from J, with 16 bases between. Germline CDR1 reads MNHEY; CDR2 reads SVGEGT. CDR3 nucleotides: TGTGCCAGCAGTGTCCCGGGGCCCGGGGCAGATACGCAGTATTTT. The encoded protein is CASSVPGPGADTQYF.

The chain combines TRBV6-2 or TRBV6-3 with TRBJ2-7, with no clear D. From germline, CDR1 is MNHEY and CDR2 SVGEGT. Trimming took 10 bases from V and 0 from J, leaving 13 bases between them. The CDR3 runs to 13 residues. The CDR3 DNA follows: TGTGCCACTCACCCCAGCGTCTCCTACGAGCAGTACTTC. It translates to CATHPSVSYEQYF.

J is TRBJ1-1 and V is TRBV7-9, with 10 nucleotides matching TRBD1. The CDR3 covers 15 residues. Germline CDR1 and CDR2: SEHNR and FQNEAQ (reference sequence). The junction had 6 bases not matched to a gene; V was cut back by 6 bases and J by 2 bases. This CDR3 reads CASRPGTGVNTEAFF. In DNA, the CDR3 is TGTGCCAGCAGACCCGGGACAGGGGTAAACACTGAAGCTTTCTTT.

This clonotype was seen only a few times. The chain uses TRBV30 and TRBJ2-4, with D possibly matching TRBD1 (6 bases). CDR1 GTSNPN and CDR2 SVGIG come from the germline V gene (reference sequence). The CDR3 spans 15 residues. V lost 4 bases and J lost 8, with 21 bases in between. CDR3 in amino acids: CAWTRTAAGGDIQYF. The CDR3 DNA reads TGTGCCTGGACGAGGACAGCCGCCGGCGGAGACATTCAGTACTTC.

The rearrangement links TRBV6-1 to TRBJ2-7, with a possible D match to TRBD1 (6 bases). Deletions cut 4 bases from V and 2 bases from J, with 12 bases between. Germline V CDR1 and CDR2: MNHNS, SASEGT. This CDR3 has 14 amino acids. The CDR3 DNA is TGTGCCAGCAGTGCCGGGGCAGGGGCCTACGAGCAGTACTTC. Translated, it gives CASSAGAGAYEQYF.